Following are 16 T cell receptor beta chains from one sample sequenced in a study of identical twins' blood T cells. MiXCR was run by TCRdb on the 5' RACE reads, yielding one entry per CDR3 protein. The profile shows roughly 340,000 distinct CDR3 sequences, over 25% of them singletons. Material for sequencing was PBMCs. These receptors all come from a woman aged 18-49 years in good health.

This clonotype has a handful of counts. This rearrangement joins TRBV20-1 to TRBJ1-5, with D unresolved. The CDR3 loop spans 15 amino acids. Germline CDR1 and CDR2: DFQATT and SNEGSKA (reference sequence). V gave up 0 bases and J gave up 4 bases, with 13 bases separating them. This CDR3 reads CSARDGGMGNQPQHF. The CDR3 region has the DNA TGCAGTGCTAGAGATGGTGGGATGGGGAATCAGCCCCAGCATTTT.

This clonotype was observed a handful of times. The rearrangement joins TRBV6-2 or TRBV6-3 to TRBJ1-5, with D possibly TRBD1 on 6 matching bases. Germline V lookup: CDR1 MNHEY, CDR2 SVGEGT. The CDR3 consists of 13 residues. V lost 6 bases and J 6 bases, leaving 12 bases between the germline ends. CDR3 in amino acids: CASRHREGQPQHF. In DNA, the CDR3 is TGTGCCAGCAGACACAGGGAAGGTCAGCCCCAGCATTTT.

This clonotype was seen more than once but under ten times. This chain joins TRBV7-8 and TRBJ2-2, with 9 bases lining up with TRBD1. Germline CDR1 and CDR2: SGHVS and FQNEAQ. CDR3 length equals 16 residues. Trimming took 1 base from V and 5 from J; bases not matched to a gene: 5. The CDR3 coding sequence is TGTGCCAGCAGCTTAGTCGACAGGGGGGCGACCGGGGAGCTGTTTTTT. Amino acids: CASSLVDRGATGELFF. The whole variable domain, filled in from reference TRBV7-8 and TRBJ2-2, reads GAGVSQSPRYKVAKRGQDVALRCDPISGHVSLFWYQQALGQGPEFLTYFQNEAQLDKSGLPSDRFFAERPEGSVSTLKIQRTQQEDSAVYLCASSLVDRGATGELFFGEGSRLTVL.

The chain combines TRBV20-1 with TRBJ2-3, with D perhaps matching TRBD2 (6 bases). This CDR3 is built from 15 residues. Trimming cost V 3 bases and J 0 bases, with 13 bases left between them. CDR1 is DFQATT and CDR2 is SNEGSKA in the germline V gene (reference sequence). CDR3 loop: CSARSGGTSTDTQYF. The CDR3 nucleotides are TGCAGTGCTAGGAGTGGCGGGACTAGCACAGATACGCAGTATTTT.

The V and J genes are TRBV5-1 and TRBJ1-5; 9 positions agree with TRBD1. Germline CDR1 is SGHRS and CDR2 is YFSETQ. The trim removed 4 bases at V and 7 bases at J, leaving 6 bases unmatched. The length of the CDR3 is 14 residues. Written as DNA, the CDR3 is TGCGCCAGCAGCAGGACAGGGGACAACCAGCCCCAGCATTTT. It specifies CASSRTGDNQPQHF.

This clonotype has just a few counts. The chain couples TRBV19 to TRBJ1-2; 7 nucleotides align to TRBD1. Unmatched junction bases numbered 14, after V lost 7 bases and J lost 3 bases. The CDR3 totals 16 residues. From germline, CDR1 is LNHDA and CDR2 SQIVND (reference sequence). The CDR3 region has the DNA TGTGCCAGTACCCCACCGACAGGGAGCATCTACTATGGCTACACCTTC. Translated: CASTPPTGSIYYGYTF.

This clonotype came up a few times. CDR3 in amino acids: CASSIGKNTEAFF. In nucleotides, the CDR3 is TGTGCCAGTAGTATTGGTAAGAACACTGAAGCTTTCTTT. The V gene is TRBV19, the J gene TRBJ1-1; D is unresolved. V gave up 3 bases and J gave up 1 base, with 6 bases separating them. Looked up from germline, CDR1 is LNHDA and CDR2 is SQIVND (reference sequence). The CDR3 runs 13 residues.

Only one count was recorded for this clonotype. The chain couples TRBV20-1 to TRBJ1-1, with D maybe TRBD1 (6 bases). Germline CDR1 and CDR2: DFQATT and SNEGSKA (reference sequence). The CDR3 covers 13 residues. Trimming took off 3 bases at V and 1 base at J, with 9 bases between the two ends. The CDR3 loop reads CSASRRGNTEAFF. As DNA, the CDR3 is TGCAGTGCTAGCCGCAGGGGGAACACTGAAGCTTTCTTT.

CDR3 in amino acids: CTKDFLSGNTIYF. The CDR3 DNA follows: TGTACCAAGGATTTCCTCTCTGGAAACACCATATATTTT. V is TRBV7-9 and J is TRBJ1-3, with D unclear. Germline loops: CDR1 SEHNR, CDR2 FQNEAQ (reference sequence). This CDR3 is 13 amino acids long.

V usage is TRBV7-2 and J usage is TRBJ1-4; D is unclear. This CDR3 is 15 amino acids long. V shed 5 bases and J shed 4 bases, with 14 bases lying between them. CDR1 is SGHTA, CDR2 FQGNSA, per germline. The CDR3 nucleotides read TGTGCCAGCAGCAAATACGGGATTCTTAATGAAAAACTGTTTTTT. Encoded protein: CASSKYGILNEKLFF.

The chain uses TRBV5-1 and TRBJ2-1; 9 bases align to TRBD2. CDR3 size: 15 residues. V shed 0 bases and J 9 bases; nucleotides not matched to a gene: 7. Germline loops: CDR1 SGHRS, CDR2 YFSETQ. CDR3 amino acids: CASSLVPSGEAEQFF. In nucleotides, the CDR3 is TGCGCCAGCAGCTTGGTTCCTAGCGGGGAGGCTGAGCAGTTCTTC.

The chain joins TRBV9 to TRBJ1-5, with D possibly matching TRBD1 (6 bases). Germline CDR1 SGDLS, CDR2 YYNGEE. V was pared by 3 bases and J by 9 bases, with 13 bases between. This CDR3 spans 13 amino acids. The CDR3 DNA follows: TGTGCCAGCAGCGCTAGGGAACAGGGGCCCCAGCATTTT. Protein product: CASSAREQGPQHF. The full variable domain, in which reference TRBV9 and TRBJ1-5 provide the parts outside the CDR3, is DSGVTQTPKHLITATGQRVTLRCSPRSGDLSVYWYQQSLDQGLQFLIQYYNGEERAKGNILERFSAQQFPDLHSELNLSSLELGDSALYFCASSAREQGPQHFGDGTRLSIL.

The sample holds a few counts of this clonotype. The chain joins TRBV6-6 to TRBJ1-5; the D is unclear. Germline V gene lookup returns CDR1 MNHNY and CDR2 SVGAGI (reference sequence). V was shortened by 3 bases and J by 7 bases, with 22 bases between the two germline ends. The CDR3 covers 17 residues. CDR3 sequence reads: CASSYEVIGVEYQPQHF. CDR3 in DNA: TGTGCCAGCAGTTATGAAGTTATTGGGGTTGAGTACCAGCCCCAGCATTTT.

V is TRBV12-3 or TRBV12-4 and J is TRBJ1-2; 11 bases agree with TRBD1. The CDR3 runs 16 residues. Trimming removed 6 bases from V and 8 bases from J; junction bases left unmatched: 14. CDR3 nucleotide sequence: TGTGCCAGCAGCCAGGGGTTCTTAGGACAGGGGGCCGGCTACACCTTC. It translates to CASSQGFLGQGAGYTF.

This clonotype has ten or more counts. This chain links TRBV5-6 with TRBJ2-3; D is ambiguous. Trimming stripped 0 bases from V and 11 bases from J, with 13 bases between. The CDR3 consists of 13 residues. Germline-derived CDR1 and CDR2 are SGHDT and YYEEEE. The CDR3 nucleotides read TGTGCCAGCAGCTTGGTCCGGTCAGAGATGCAGTATTTT. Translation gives CASSLVRSEMQYF.

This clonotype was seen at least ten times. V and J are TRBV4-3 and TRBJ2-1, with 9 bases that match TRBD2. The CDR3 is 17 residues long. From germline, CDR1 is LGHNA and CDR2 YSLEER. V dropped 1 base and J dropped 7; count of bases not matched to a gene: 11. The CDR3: CASSQVTASGKNNEQFF. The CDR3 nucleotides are TGCGCCAGCAGCCAAGTGACGGCTAGCGGGAAGAATAATGAGCAGTTCTTC.